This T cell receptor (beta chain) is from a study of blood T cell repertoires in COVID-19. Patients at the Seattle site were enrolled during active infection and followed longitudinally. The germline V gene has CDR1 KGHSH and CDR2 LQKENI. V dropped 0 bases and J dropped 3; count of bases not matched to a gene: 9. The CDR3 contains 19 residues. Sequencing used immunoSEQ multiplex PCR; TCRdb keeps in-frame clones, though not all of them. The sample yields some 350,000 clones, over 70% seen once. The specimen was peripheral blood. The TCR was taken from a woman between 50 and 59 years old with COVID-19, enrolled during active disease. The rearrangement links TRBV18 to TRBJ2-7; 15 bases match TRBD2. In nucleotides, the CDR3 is TGTGCCAGCTCACCACCCGGACTAGCGGGAGGGCCACTGAACTACGAGCAGTACTTC. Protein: CASSPPGLAGGPLNYEQYF.